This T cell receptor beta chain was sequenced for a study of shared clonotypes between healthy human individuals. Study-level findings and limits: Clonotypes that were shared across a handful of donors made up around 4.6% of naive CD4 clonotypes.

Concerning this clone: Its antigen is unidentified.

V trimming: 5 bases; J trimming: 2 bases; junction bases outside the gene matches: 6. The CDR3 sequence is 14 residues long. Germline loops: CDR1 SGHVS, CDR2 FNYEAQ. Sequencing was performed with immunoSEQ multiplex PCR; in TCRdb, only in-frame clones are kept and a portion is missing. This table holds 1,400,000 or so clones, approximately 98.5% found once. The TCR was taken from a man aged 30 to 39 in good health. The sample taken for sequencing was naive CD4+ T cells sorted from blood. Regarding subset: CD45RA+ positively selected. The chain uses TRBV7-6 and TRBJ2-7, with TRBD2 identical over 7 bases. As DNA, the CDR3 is TGTGCCAGCAGCCCGGGACTATCAACCTACGAGCAGTACTTC. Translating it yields CASSPGLSTYEQYF.